Listed below are T cell receptor beta chains from one sample, sequenced in a study of blood T cell repertoires in COVID-19. The protocol was immunoSEQ multiplex PCR, while the TCRdb copy is restricted to in-frame clones and leaves out a portion. Of some 140,000 clones in the sample, roughly 80% were seen once. The sample was peripheral blood. Receptor source: a woman aged 80 or older with acute or convalescent COVID-19. CDR3s include the opening cysteine and the closing phenylalanine or tryptophan. Expanded clones get a size class; other rows say once, few or many, or leave the size out.

V	J	size	CDR3
TRBV11-1	TRBJ2-2	.	CASSRRQGRNTGELFF
TRBV12-3/TRBV12-4	TRBJ1-1	.	CASSSTPDRKAFF
TRBV29-1	TRBJ2-3	.	CSSRTSGASDTQYF
TRBV5-8	TRBJ1-5	.	CASSLYGVRGSSNQPQHF
TRBV19	TRBJ2-1	.	CASSITWGGQGNEQFF
TRBV6-1	TRBJ1-5	.	CASSFRATLEPQHF
TRBV6-2/TRBV6-3	TRBJ2-3	.	CASSPLRTGVTDTQYF
TRBV5-1	TRBJ2-3	.	CASSRATPTDTQYF
TRBV10-1	TRBJ1-1	.	CASSVGTEENTEAFF
TRBV14	TRBJ2-3	few	CASSRPDADTQYF
TRBV18	TRBJ1-1	.	CASSPPGRGLEAFF
TRBV5-6	TRBJ1-1	.	CASSAGTGRQNTEAFF
TRBV7-9	TRBJ1-1	.	CASSKDTLLNTEAFF
TRBV13	TRBJ1-2	.	CASSLGGGQPPNYGYTF
TRBV5-1	TRBJ2-2	.	CASSSGEGDTGELFF
TRBV6-5	TRBJ1-5	few	CASSYPTGLLDMPQHF
TRBV3-1/TRBV3-2	TRBJ2-1	once	CASSQDRTVSYNEQFF
TRBV10-3	TRBJ2-7	.	CAIRGTEDHEQYF
TRBV19	TRBJ1-2	few	CASSPLRGTNYGYTF
TRBV28	TRBJ1-5	.	CASSLPGERGQPQHF
TRBV12-5	TRBJ2-7	.	CASGWLTGGGEQYF
TRBV5-4	TRBJ1-4	.	CASSLGARGEKLFF
TRBV18	TRBJ2-7	.	CASSPLQGAYEQYF
TRBV2	TRBJ2-5	once	CAVTGDQETQYF
TRBV6-1	TRBJ1-1	.	CASSGKSTPGGGEAFF
TRBV9	TRBJ2-1	.	CASSVLGGTYNEQFF
TRBV5-1	TRBJ1-3	few	CASSPGGTGGTGNTIYF
TRBV4-1	TRBJ2-1	.	CASSQDGGSYLNEQFF
TRBV6-5	TRBJ2-1	.	CASKASGVDEQFF
TRBV6-5	TRBJ2-2	.	CASSYNKNTGELFF
TRBV5-1	TRBJ2-1	.	CASSLDRGRNEQFF
TRBV7-3	TRBJ1-6	.	CASSQDRGYSPLHF
TRBV19	TRBJ2-5	.	CASSIGIAGGSETQYF
TRBV6-7	TRBJ2-3	.	CASSFSRRETSTDTQYF
TRBV30	TRBJ1-4	few	CAWDREEEKLFF
TRBV30	TRBJ2-7	.	CAWSEFGQRYF
TRBV5-1	TRBJ1-2	.	CASSASPGQGADYGYTF
TRBV7-2	TRBJ2-2	.	CASSLSTIGELFF
TRBV6-2/TRBV6-3	TRBJ1-4	.	CASSYSTTSGKAKLFF
TRBV3-1/TRBV3-2	TRBJ1-2	.	CASSQVVPWDFGTGYTF
TRBV4-1	TRBJ2-5	.	CASSRLGQGVGQETQYF
TRBV5-1	TRBJ1-3	.	CASSLSGVGNTIYF
TRBV24-1	TRBJ2-3	.	CATSDAGSTDTQYF
TRBV7-7	TRBJ2-1	.	CASSLTGSRTEQFF
TRBV19	TRBJ1-2	few	CASGRQGAILGGYTF
TRBV6-5	TRBJ1-3	.	CASEQWTGVTIYF
TRBV15	TRBJ2-7	.	CATSRNRDRVHEQYF
TRBV3-1/TRBV3-2	TRBJ1-1	.	CASSQDGAGKRTAFF
TRBV15	TRBJ1-6	.	CATSNNRANSPLHF
TRBV11-2	TRBJ1-4	.	CASSPKRTATNEKLFF
TRBV5-1	TRBJ1-4	.	CASRLQPTAEKLFF